Presented here are 32 T cell receptor beta chains from one specimen sequenced in a study of OX40 agonist ivuxolimab in advanced cancers. The repertoire was sequenced with immunoSEQ multiplex PCR; TCRdb's copy has only in-frame clones and lacks some. This table holds approximately 76,000 clones, 70% to 90% found once. The sample was CD4+ or CD8+ T cells sorted from blood, taken in a trial of the OX40 agonist ivuxolimab. The receptors stem from an adult with an advanced solid tumor such as melanoma, head and neck, liver or kidney cancer.

This clone was observed a few times. The rearrangement links TRBV7-2 to TRBJ2-2, with 8 bases lining up with TRBD1. Germline V gene data show CDR1 as SGHTA and CDR2 as FQGNSA. The trim removed 3 bases at V and 6 bases at J, leaving 12 bases unmatched. This CDR3 has 17 amino acids. Written as DNA, the CDR3 is TGTGCCAGCAGCTTTGGCGGTCAACAGGGGGTAGCCGGGGAGCTGTTTTTT. It codes for CASSFGGQQGVAGELFF.

For the CDR3, the DNA is TGTGCAAGTCGCTTAGCGTCAAGGTCCAGGGCCCAAGAGACCCAGTACTTC. Protein product: CASRLASRSRAQETQYF. The genes are TRBV12-2 and TRBJ2-5; TRBD1, the table's D call, was not compared with the DNA. TRBV12-2 is noted as a pseudogene. CDR3 length equals 17 residues.

J is TRBJ1-3 and V is TRBV6-5, with 8 bases that match TRBD1. In germline, CDR1 is MNHEY, CDR2 SVGAGI. V lost 2 bases, J lost 0 bases, and 3 bases stayed unmatched. The CDR3 is 16 residues long. This chain's CDR3 is CASSYAGGPSGNTIYF. The CDR3 coding sequence is TGTGCCAGCAGTTACGCAGGGGGCCCCTCTGGAAACACCATATATTTT.

The V gene is TRBV6-1, the J gene TRBJ1-2; weak D call: TRBD1 (5 bases). This CDR3 has 14 residues. CDR1 MNHNS and CDR2 SASEGT come from the germline V gene. V was clipped by 8 bases and J by 4 bases, with 17 bases between them. The DNA of the CDR3 is TGTGCCAGCGTGTTAGACAGTGCTAGCTATGGCTACACCTTC. Its translation: CASVLDSASYGYTF.

V is TRBV9 and J is TRBJ2-7; TRBD2 aligns across 11 bases. The CDR3 is 18 residues long. Trimming removed 0 bases from V and 8 bases from J; junction bases left unmatched: 16. Germline V gene sequence: CDR1 SGDLS, CDR2 YYNGEE. In DNA form, the CDR3 reads TGTGCCAGCAGCGTAGCCGCACACTATACTAGCGGGAGTATACAGCAGTACTTC. Amino acids: CASSVAAHYTSGSIQQYF. The whole variable domain, filled in from reference TRBV9 and TRBJ2-7, reads DSGVTQTPKHLITATGQRVTLRCSPRSGDLSVYWYQQSLDQGLQFLIQYYNGEERAKGNILERFSAQQFPDLHSELNLSSLELGDSALYFCASSVAAHYTSGSIQQYFGPGTRLTVT.

V and J are TRBV19 and TRBJ1-1; D remains ambiguous. V was clipped by 8 bases and J by 8 bases, with 12 bases between them. From germline, CDR1 is LNHDA and CDR2 SQIVND (reference sequence). This CDR3 has 11 residues. DNA for the CDR3: TGTGCCAGTCGCGAAGGGAGAGAAGCTTTCTTT. As protein: CASREGREAFF.

CDR3 sequence reads: CASSPLGGSRQPQHF. The CDR3, as DNA: TGTGCCAGCAGCCCACTGGGGGGAAGTCGTCAGCCCCAGCATTTT. J is TRBJ1-5 and V is TRBV7-8; TRBD1 might be the D (5 bases). CDR3 length equals 15 residues. Trimming took 5 bases from V and 6 from J, leaving 17 bases between them. CDR1 and CDR2 (germline): SGHVS, FQNEAQ.

This chain uses TRBV28 with TRBJ2-1; D gene uncertain. Germline loops: CDR1 MDHEN, CDR2 SYDVKM. The CDR3 runs 12 residues. The ends were cut back, 5 bases at V and 3 bases at J, with 5 bases in the middle. The DNA of the CDR3 is TGTGCCAGCAGTCAAATCTACAATGAGCAGTTCTTC. Translation: CASSQIYNEQFF.

The chain links TRBV4-3 to TRBJ2-5, with 9 positions matching TRBD2. CDR3 length equals 15 residues. Germline V lookup: CDR1 LGHNA, CDR2 YSLEER. The V segment lost 1 base and the J segment 5 bases; nucleotides outside the gene matches: 5. The CDR3 protein is CASSQGVAGAETQYF. The CDR3 bases are TGCGCCAGCAGCCAAGGGGTAGCGGGGGCTGAGACCCAGTACTTC.

The genes are TRBV28 and TRBJ2-5; possibly TRBD2 for D (5 bases). CDR1 is MDHEN and CDR2 is SYDVKM in the germline V gene. Trimming took 5 bases from V and 2 from J, leaving 9 bases between them. This CDR3 is 13 amino acids long. Here the CDR3 reads CASSGSGQETQYF. CDR3 bases: TGTGCCAGCAGTGGCTCGGGGCAAGAGACCCAGTACTTC.

This clone was picked up a small number of times. The V gene is TRBV6-5, the J gene TRBJ2-1; weak D call: TRBD2 (5 bases). V was shortened by 6 bases and J by 4 bases, with 10 bases between the two germline ends. This CDR3 has 13 residues. The germline V gene encodes CDR1 MNHEY and CDR2 SVGAGI. The CDR3 DNA reads TGTGCCAGCAGCAGATCGGGGTACAATGAGCAGTTCTTC. It translates to CASSRSGYNEQFF.

The chain carries TRBV15 and TRBJ1-5, with 9 positions matching TRBD1. The CDR3 is 17 residues long. The V and J ends lost 1 base and 5 bases, in that order; junction bases with no gene match: 9. Germline lookup yields CDR1 LNHNV and CDR2 YYDKDF (reference sequence). Here the CDR3 reads CATSRGGRQGEDQPQHF. As DNA, the CDR3 is TGTGCCACCAGCAGAGGGGGGAGACAGGGGGAGGATCAGCCCCAGCATTTT.

The chain is built from TRBV27 and TRBJ2-1; 12 bases fit TRBD1. V trimming: 5 bases; J trimming: 8 bases; junction bases outside the gene matches: 13. The CDR3 runs to 17 residues. Per the germline V gene, CDR1 is MNHEY and CDR2 is SMNVEV (reference sequence). The CDR3, as DNA: TGTGCCAGCAGTCCCTATCCCGGGACAGGGGGCTTGGATGAGCAGTTCTTC. It encodes CASSPYPGTGGLDEQFF.

The chain uses TRBV28 and TRBJ1-2; D perhaps matches TRBD1 (6 bases). Germline CDR1 MDHEN, CDR2 SYDVKM. This CDR3 comprises 16 residues. Trimming cost V 8 bases and J 1 base, with 20 bases left between them. CDR3 region: CASQGSAGAINYGYTF. Here the CDR3 DNA reads TGTGCCAGCCAAGGGTCCGCGGGGGCTATTAACTATGGCTACACCTTC.

The rearrangement uses TRBV28 and TRBJ2-1, with a tentative D call TRBD2 (5 bases). Looked up from germline, CDR1 is MDHEN and CDR2 is SYDVKM. V shed 4 bases and J shed 7 bases, with 14 bases lying between them. This CDR3 spans 14 amino acids. This CDR3 is CASSSTAGGNEQFF. The CDR3 nucleotides are TGTGCCAGCAGTTCAACGGCTGGCGGGAATGAGCAGTTCTTC.

This chain uses TRBV10-3 with TRBJ2-2; 9 bases are shared with TRBD1. Unmatched junction bases numbered 8, after V lost 6 bases and J lost 6 bases. This CDR3 contains 15 residues. CDR1 and CDR2 (germline): ENHRY, SYGVKD. The CDR3 sequence is CAIRRDRGSSGELFF. CDR3 in DNA: TGTGCCATCAGGAGAGACAGGGGGAGCTCCGGGGAGCTGTTTTTT.

The chain recombines TRBV7-3 with TRBJ1-1; TRBD1 agrees at 8 bases. Germline V gene data show CDR1 as SGHTA and CDR2 as FQGTGA. The CDR3 covers 14 residues. V was pared by 5 bases and J by 3 bases, with 5 bases of the junction left unmatched. The CDR3 DNA follows: TGTGCCAGCAGCCCCCAGGGGGCGTACACTGAAGCTTTCTTT. It encodes CASSPQGAYTEAFF.

The rearrangement joins TRBV5-1 to TRBJ2-6; D uncertain. The ends were cut back, 4 bases at V and 2 bases at J, with 13 bases in the middle. The germline gives CDR1 SGHRS, CDR2 YFSETQ. The CDR3 runs 16 residues. CDR3 protein: CASSPRQTAGANVLTF. The CDR3 coding sequence is TGCGCCAGCAGCCCCCGCCAAACAGCTGGGGCCAACGTCCTGACTTTC.

Written as DNA, the CDR3 is TGTGCCAGCAGCTTAGCCAGGCAGGGCGAAAAACTGTTTTTT. Translation gives CASSLARQGEKLFF. The rearrangement uses TRBV7-9 and TRBJ1-4; maybe TRBD1 (5 bases). The CDR3 runs 14 residues. CDR1 and CDR2 (germline): SEHNR, FQNEAQ (reference sequence). Trimming shortened V by 0 bases and J by 8 bases, and 10 bases separated the two germline ends.

The chain employs TRBV6-6 and TRBJ2-7; D gene unclear. The V gene lost 2 bases and the J gene lost 5 bases, with 10 bases spanning the gap. The CDR3 sequence is 13 residues long. Germline-derived CDR1 and CDR2 are MNHNY and SVGAGI (reference sequence). The CDR3 reads CASSYPEGNEQYF. CDR3 coding DNA: TGTGCCAGCAGTTACCCCGAAGGGAACGAGCAGTACTTC.

The V and J genes are TRBV6-5 and TRBJ2-7, with D perhaps TRBD1 or TRBD2 (5 bases each). V gave up 3 bases and J gave up 4 bases, with 13 bases separating them. The length of the CDR3 is 14 residues. Germline V CDR1 and CDR2: MNHEY, SVGAGI. This CDR3 reads CASSYEGRRYEQYF. The CDR3 DNA is TGTGCCAGCAGTTATGAGGGGCGCCGTTACGAGCAGTACTTC.

The J gene is TRBJ2-3, the V gene TRBV9; no reliable D call. CDR3 length: 14 residues. Germline values: CDR1 SGDLS, CDR2 YYNGEE. The V end lost 0 bases, the J end lost 2 bases, and 7 bases lay between the germline ends. The CDR3 reads CASSVGRDTDTQYF. Written as DNA, the CDR3 is TGTGCCAGCAGCGTAGGTAGAGACACAGATACGCAGTATTTT.

V gene TRBV6-6 combines with J gene TRBJ1-5, with D unclear. Germline-derived CDR1 and CDR2 are MNHNY and SVGAGI (reference sequence). V gave up 1 base and J gave up 5 bases, with 6 bases separating them. The length of the CDR3 is 13 residues. The CDR3 DNA reads TGTGCCAGCAGTTACTTCTGGGATCAGCCCCAGCATTTT. This sequence encodes CASSYFWDQPQHF.

This sequence joins TRBV6-5 and TRBJ2-1; possible D gene TRBD1, 5 bases. The CDR3 has 14 amino acids. Trimming removed 0 bases at V and 13 bases at J, with 16 bases between. Germline CDR1 reads MNHEY; CDR2 reads SVGAGI. CDR3: CASSYSGRSLGQFF. The CDR3 coding sequence is TGTGCCAGCAGTTACTCGGGGCGGTCCTTAGGCCAGTTCTTC.

The V call is TRBV27, the J call TRBJ2-2; D is ambiguous. Between the trimmed V and J ends, which lost 0 bases and 1 base, there was a span of 6 bases. CDR3 length: 15 residues. Germline V gene lookup returns CDR1 MNHEY and CDR2 SMNVEV (reference sequence). CDR3 nucleotides: TGTGCCAGCAGTTTATCCCGGTGGAACACCGGGGAGCTGTTTTTT. Its protein product is CASSLSRWNTGELFF.

The chain is built from TRBV7-9 and TRBJ2-1; 14 positions match TRBD2. Germline V lookup: CDR1 SEHNR, CDR2 FQNEAQ (reference sequence). There are 17 residues in the CDR3. Trimming cost V 4 bases and J 1 base; bases outside gene matches: 3. The CDR3 region is CASSSGLAGESYNEQFF. The CDR3 nucleotides are TGTGCCAGCAGCTCGGGACTAGCGGGAGAGTCCTACAATGAGCAGTTCTTC.

This clone has only one observation. This chain connects TRBV5-1 to TRBJ2-3; possibly TRBD1 or TRBD2 for D (5 bases each). This CDR3 is 16 amino acids long. With 0 bases removed from V and 5 bases from J, the gap between germline ends came to 16 bases. Looked up from germline, CDR1 is SGHRS and CDR2 is YFSETQ. The CDR3 here is CASSLEGPLRGDTQYF. For the CDR3, the DNA is TGCGCCAGCAGCTTGGAGGGACCCTTACGGGGAGATACGCAGTATTTT. Using reference TRBV5-1 and TRBJ2-3 for the parts outside the CDR3, the full variable domain is KAGVTQTPRYLIKTRGQQVTLSCSPISGHRSVSWYQQTPGQGLQFLFEYFSETQRNKGNFPGRFSGRQFSNSRSEMNVSTLELGDSALYLCASSLEGPLRGDTQYFGPGTRLTVL.

The CDR3 spells CASGPQQETQYF. The CDR3 DNA is TGTGCCAGCGGGCCACAGCAAGAGACCCAGTACTTC. V and J are TRBV6-6 and TRBJ2-5, with D uncertain. CDR1 and CDR2 (germline): MNHNY, SVGAGI (reference sequence). This CDR3 region has 12 residues. V gave up 8 bases and J gave up 2 bases, with 9 bases separating them.

The chain links TRBV5-8 to TRBJ2-6; D might be TRBD1 (6 bases). The germline V and J ends were trimmed by 3 bases and 4 bases, with 11 bases remaining between them. The CDR3 has 15 residues. From germline, CDR1 is SGHTS and CDR2 YDEGEE. The CDR3 DNA reads as TGTGCCAGCAGCTCACAGGGTTCGGGGGCCAACGTCCTGACTTTC. It is translated as CASSSQGSGANVLTF.

This sequence joins TRBV5-5 and TRBJ1-1; D not certain. Germline-derived CDR1 and CDR2 are SGHKS and YYEKEE (reference sequence). This CDR3 is 15 amino acids long. Trimming took off 0 bases at V and 4 bases at J, with 13 bases between the two ends. Written as DNA, the CDR3 is TGTGCCAGCAGCTTGGTAGGGTCGGCGCGCACTGAAGCTTTCTTT. This gives the protein CASSLVGSARTEAFF.

V and J are TRBV7-3 and TRBJ2-1, with 12 nucleotides matching TRBD2. Germline CDR1 and CDR2: SGHTA and FQGTGA. This CDR3 comprises 15 residues. Germline trimming cut 5 bases from V and 5 bases from J; bases unmatched to any gene: 4. The CDR3 reads CASSQGLAGNNEQFF. CDR3 nucleotides: TGTGCCAGCAGCCAAGGACTAGCGGGGAACAATGAGCAGTTCTTC.

This chain joins TRBV7-2 and TRBJ2-1; the D gene could be TRBD1 or TRBD2 (5 bases each). V was trimmed by 5 bases and J by 0 bases, leaving 11 bases between them. Germline V CDR1 and CDR2: SGHTA, FQGNSA. The CDR3 has 15 residues. The CDR3, as DNA: TGTGCCAGCAGCCCGGGGCGGAGCTCCTACAATGAGCAGTTCTTC. Translation gives CASSPGRSSYNEQFF.